The present T cell receptor beta chain was sequenced within a study of T cells in Graves' hyperthyroidism and ophthalmopathy. Findings of the study overall: In blood, most of the thyroid clonotypes expanded above 0.001 were also present.

The V gene end was trimmed by 6 bases and the J gene end by 4 bases; junction bases not matched to a gene: 3. Germline CDR1 is SNHLY and CDR2 is FYNNEI. This CDR3 is 13 amino acids long. This clonotype was observed many times. Its cognate antigen is unknown. RNA transcripts yielded amplified TCR beta CDR3 regions. The primer set for the first-round RT-PCR of the TCR CDR3 was HTBI. Each CDR3 protein is one row after TCRdb ran MiXCR on the multiplex PCR reads. The data show some 770,000 distinct CDR3 sequences, with around 17% seen just once and around 7.7% held by the top ten. This TCR derives from a man younger than 35 with Graves' hyperthyroidism. The chain has TRBV2 and TRBJ2-5, with 9 bases identical to TRBD1. The sequenced material came from blood. In DNA form, the CDR3 reads TGTGCCAGCAGGGACAGGGGTGGAGAGACCCAGTACTTC. This translates into CASRDRGGETQYF.